This entry lists 12 T cell receptor beta chains sequenced from one sample in a study of cytomegalovirus exposure and HLA in healthy donors. A multiplex PCR was run with 60 Vbeta primers and 13 Jbeta primers. Here immunoSEQ multiplex PCR was the method, and the copy in TCRdb shows in-frame clones only, minus some. The top ten clones hold around 4.4% of a sample with under 150,000 clones, approximately 81% of them seen once. Sequenced: PBMCs. The receptors were gathered from a man aged 25-45 years in good health and CMV-seropositive.

The rearrangement uses TRBV5-5 and TRBJ2-7; 9 bases are shared with TRBD1. This CDR3 comprises 15 residues. CDR1 and CDR2 (germline): SGHKS, YYEKEE (reference sequence). Trimming took 3 bases from V and 1 from J; bases not matched to a gene: 5. The CDR3 protein is CASSSETGGSYEQYF. The CDR3 nucleotides are TGTGCCAGCAGCTCCGAGACAGGGGGGTCCTACGAGCAGTACTTC.

The J gene is TRBJ2-5, the V gene TRBV13; 11 bases agree with TRBD2. Germline V CDR1 and CDR2: PRHDT, FYEKMQ (reference sequence). CDR3 length: 17 residues. Trimming removed 3 bases from V and 5 bases from J; junction bases left unmatched: 11. In nucleotides, the CDR3 is TGTGCCAGCAGCTTCCTAGCTAGCGGGGGGAATTTGGAGACCCAGTACTTC. Its translation: CASSFLASGGNLETQYF.

The chain recombines TRBV16 with TRBJ1-2; 7 bases fit TRBD1. Germline V lookup: CDR1 KGHSY, CDR2 FQNENV. V was clipped by 2 bases and J by 6 bases; unmatched bases: 0. This CDR3 region has 12 residues. CDR3 sequence reads: CASSQQGDGYTF. DNA for the CDR3: TGTGCCAGCAGCCAACAGGGGGATGGCTACACCTTC.

Of note for this clone: One end of the junction fails to match germline, which may point to a read error. The CDR3 protein is CAWSVRQGAVGRF. The CDR3, as DNA: TGTGCCTGGAGTGTACGGCAGGGGGCGGTGGGGCGCTTC. The V gene is TRBV30, the J gene TRBJ2-7; TRBD1 aligns across 8 bases. Germline CDR1 GTSNPN, CDR2 SVGIG (reference sequence). The CDR3 is 13 amino acids.

The gene calls are TRBV7-9 and TRBJ2-3; tentatively, D is TRBD2 (7 bases). The CDR3 contains 13 residues. The germline V gene encodes CDR1 SEHNR and CDR2 FQNEAQ (reference sequence). The V and J ends lost 5 bases and 10 bases respectively, with 16 bases between them. The CDR3 DNA reads as TGTGCCAGCAGCCTCGCCGGCGGGGGCGCGCAGTATTTT. Protein sequence: CASSLAGGGAQYF.

The V gene is TRBV7-9, the J gene TRBJ2-7; 12 bases align to TRBD2. From germline, CDR1 is SEHNR and CDR2 FQNEAQ (reference sequence). The V segment lost 5 bases and the J segment 8 bases; nucleotides outside the gene matches: 13. CDR3 length equals 16 residues. CDR3 DNA: TGTGCCAGCAGCCCAGCCGGGACTAGCGGGTTCGGGAAGCAGTACTTC. This gives the protein CASSPAGTSGFGKQYF.

This chain joins TRBV6-5 and TRBJ1-6, with D uncertain. V shed 5 bases and J shed 5 bases, with 10 bases lying between them. In germline, CDR1 is MNHEY, CDR2 SVGAGI. The CDR3 loop spans 14 amino acids. The CDR3 DNA reads as TGTGCCAGCAGTGAGGGTCAACATAATTCACCCCTCCACTTT. Amino acid sequence: CASSEGQHNSPLHF.

The chain uses TRBV7-8 and TRBJ1-1, with D tentatively TRBD1 (5 bases). The CDR3 loop spans 15 amino acids. Trimming stripped 2 bases from V and 0 bases from J, with 10 bases between. Germline loops: CDR1 SGHVS, CDR2 FQNEAQ. CDR3 residues: CASSLRQIMNTEAFF. CDR3 bases: TGTGCCAGCAGCTTACGACAGATAATGAACACTGAAGCTTTCTTT.

The genes are TRBV28 and TRBJ2-1; 12 nucleotides agree with TRBD1. V lost 8 bases and J lost 4; bases outside the gene matches: 9. Germline V gives CDR1 MDHEN, CDR2 SYDVKM. There are 16 residues in the CDR3. The CDR3 protein is CASRDRGQGIYNEQFF. In nucleotides, the CDR3 is TGTGCCAGCCGGGACAGGGGGCAAGGGATTTACAATGAGCAGTTCTTC.

This rearrangement joins TRBV10-3 to TRBJ1-6, with a tentative D call TRBD1 (5 bases). Germline V gene sequence: CDR1 ENHRY, CDR2 SYGVKD. The CDR3 sequence is 16 residues long. Trimming took 6 bases from V and 4 from J, leaving 16 bases between them. CDR3 amino acids: CAIRSSGPAYNSPLHF. The CDR3 nucleotides are TGTGCCATCAGATCCTCAGGGCCCGCTTATAATTCACCCCTCCACTTT.

V is TRBV19 and J is TRBJ1-2; TRBD1 might be the D (6 bases). The germline V gene encodes CDR1 LNHDA and CDR2 SQIVND (reference sequence). This CDR3 contains 15 residues. Deletions cut 9 bases from V and 0 bases from J, with 17 bases between. DNA for the CDR3: TGTGCCAGCCGAACCACAGGGAAGTCTAACTATGGCTACACCTTC. It specifies CASRTTGKSNYGYTF.

The chain has TRBV11-3 and TRBJ1-1; 10 positions match TRBD1. CDR3 size: 16 residues. Germline V gene data show CDR1 as SGHNT and CDR2 as YENEEA. After removal of 5 bases from V and 4 bases from J, the junction contained 10 bases not matched to a gene. CDR3 amino acids: CASSTIGTGVFTEAFF. The CDR3 DNA sequence: TGTGCCAGCAGCACCATTGGGACAGGGGTTTTCACTGAAGCTTTCTTT. Full variable domain (rest looked up from reference TRBV11-3 and TRBJ1-1): EAGVVQSPRYKIIEKKQPVAFWCNPISGHNTLYWYLQNLGQGPELLIRYENEEAVDDSQLPKDRFSAERLKGVDSTLKIQPAELGDSAVYLCASSTIGTGVFTEAFFGQGTRLTVV.